These 20 T cell receptor beta chains were all obtained from the same sample, sequenced in a study of blood T cell repertoires in COVID-19. Profiled with immunoSEQ multiplex PCR; TCRdb holds only in-frame clones, not every one. The profile shows around 160,000 clones, about four fifths of them singletons. Sequencing used peripheral blood. The origin of the receptors is a human donor with acute or convalescent COVID-19. The donor label of this sample is uncertain.

The rearrangement joins TRBV7-3 to TRBJ1-1; D is uncertain. Germline-derived CDR1 and CDR2 are SGHTA and FQGTGA. The CDR3 has 15 residues. The V and J ends lost 1 base and 0 bases respectively, with 9 bases between them. CDR3 sequence reads: CASSLNRRMNTEAFF. CDR3 bases: TGTGCCAGCAGCTTAAACAGAAGGATGAACACTGAAGCTTTCTTT.

This clone was observed a handful of times. The rearrangement links TRBV2 to TRBJ2-1, with unresolved D. CDR3 length equals 13 residues. V lost 4 bases, J lost 4 bases, and 8 bases lay in between. CDR1 and CDR2 from the germline V gene are SNHLY and FYNNEI. CDR3 coding DNA: TGTGCCAGCAGTGTAACTGATTACAATGAGCAGTTCTTC. Its translation is CASSVTDYNEQFF. Full variable domain (missing parts from reference TRBV2 and TRBJ2-1): EPEVTQTPSHQVTQMGQEVILRCVPISNHLYFYWYRQILGQKVEFLVSFYNNEISEKSEIFDDQFSVERPDGSNFTLKIRSTKLEDSAMYFCASSVTDYNEQFFGPGTRLTVL.

This rearrangement joins TRBV10-3 to TRBJ1-5; 9 bases match TRBD1. Trimming at V came to 5 bases and at J to 6 bases, leaving 8 bases not matched to a gene. The germline CDR1 and CDR2 sequences are ENHRY and SYGVKD. The CDR3 contains 15 residues. Here the CDR3 reads CAISTVTGGGQPQHF. In DNA, the CDR3 is TGTGCCATCAGTACCGTAACAGGGGGCGGTCAGCCCCAGCATTTT.

The chain links TRBV30 to TRBJ1-2; TRBD1 might be the D (6 bases). Trimming shortened V by 7 bases and J by 7 bases, and 22 bases separated the two germline ends. CDR1 is GTSNPN, CDR2 SVGIG, per germline (reference sequence). The CDR3 extends over 14 amino acids. The CDR3 region is CASWRLGGSFGYTF. The CDR3 DNA reads TGTGCCTCCTGGAGATTAGGGGGTTCATTTGGCTACACCTTC.

The gene calls are TRBV4-1 and TRBJ2-3; 10 nucleotides line up with TRBD2. The ends lost 2 bases at V and 0 bases at J; junction bases unmatched: 2. CDR3 length: 16 residues. Germline CDR1 and CDR2: MGHRA and YSYEKL. The CDR3 is CASSQPAGGSTDTQYF. The CDR3, as DNA: TGCGCCAGCAGCCAACCAGCGGGGGGGAGCACAGATACGCAGTATTTT.

V is TRBV24-1 and J is TRBJ2-3, with D possibly matching TRBD2 (6 bases). Germline CDR1 reads KGHDR; CDR2 reads SFDVKD. Deletions cut 3 bases from V and 8 bases from J, with 11 bases between. This CDR3 has 13 amino acids. The CDR3: CATSDMRGFTQYF. Written as DNA, the CDR3 is TGTGCCACCAGTGATATGCGGGGTTTTACGCAGTATTTT.

The chain carries TRBV9 and TRBJ1-1, with D maybe TRBD1 (5 bases). V was trimmed by 0 bases and J by 5 bases, leaving 14 bases between them. This CDR3 spans 15 amino acids. Germline CDR1 is SGDLS and CDR2 is YYNGEE. CDR3 coding DNA: TGTGCCAGCAGCGTAGGCGGCACCCGGGGGACTGAAGCTTTCTTT. Translating it yields CASSVGGTRGTEAFF.

The V and J genes are TRBV30 and TRBJ1-2; weak D call: TRBD1 (6 bases). V lost 2 bases and J lost 6, with 13 bases in between. The CDR3 is 13 residues long. Germline CDR1 reads GTSNPN; CDR2 reads SVGIG (reference sequence). DNA of the CDR3: TGTGCCTGGAGTCCAGGGGATCACAATGGCTACACCTTC. Amino acids: CAWSPGDHNGYTF. The full variable domain, its missing parts supplied by reference TRBV30 and TRBJ1-2, is SQTIHQWPATLVQPVGSPLSLECTVEGTSNPNLYWYRQAAGRGLQLLFYSVGIGQISSEVPQNLSASRPQDRQFILSSKKLLLSDSGFYLCAWSPGDHNGYTFGSGTRLTVV.

In its sample, this clone was seen once. The gene calls are TRBV12-5 and TRBJ1-5; 7 bases align to TRBD1. Germline loops: CDR1 LGHNT, CDR2 FRNRAP. The CDR3 loop spans 16 amino acids. V shed 1 base, J shed 7 bases, and the junction held 10 bases outside the gene matches. The CDR3 bases are TGTGCTAGTGGTTTGGCCAAGGAGGGGGCATGGCAGCCCCAGCATTTT. As protein: CASGLAKEGAWQPQHF. The variable domain in full, with the rest retrieved from reference TRBV12-5 and TRBJ1-5, is DARVTQTPRHKVTEMGQEVTMRCQPILGHNTVFWYRQTMMQGLELLAYFRNRAPLDDSGMPKDRFSAEMPDATLATLKIQPSEPRDSAVYFCASGLAKEGAWQPQHFGDGTRLSIL.

The rearrangement joins TRBV5-1 to TRBJ1-2; tentatively, D is TRBD1 (5 bases). Trimming removed 0 bases from V and 8 bases from J, with 14 bases in between. This CDR3 contains 14 residues. Germline CDR1 SGHRS, CDR2 YFSETQ. CDR3 amino acids: CASSLEGRVGGYTF. In nucleotides, the CDR3 is TGCGCCAGCAGCTTGGAAGGCAGGGTAGGAGGCTACACCTTC.

The chain combines TRBV5-1 with TRBJ1-2; TRBD1 agrees at 9 bases. This CDR3 has 15 residues. In germline, CDR1 is SGHRS, CDR2 YFSETQ. Germline trimming cut 1 base from V and 6 bases from J; bases unmatched to any gene: 7. CDR3 protein: CASSLTLTGGDGYTF. CDR3 coding DNA: TGCGCCAGCAGCTTGACCTTAACAGGGGGCGATGGCTACACCTTC.

The gene calls are TRBV6-6 and TRBJ1-3, with D possibly being TRBD1 (5 bases). The V and J ends lost 6 bases and 2 bases respectively, with 14 bases between them. The CDR3 loop spans 15 amino acids. CDR1 is MNHNY, CDR2 SVGAGI, per germline (reference sequence). The CDR3 DNA sequence: TGTGCCAGCAGCCTAACAGGCTTAACTGGAAACACCATATATTTT. It is translated as CASSLTGLTGNTIYF.

The rearrangement links TRBV7-3 to TRBJ2-5; 7 positions match TRBD1. The CDR3 spans 14 residues. V trimming: 6 bases; J trimming: 5 bases; junction bases outside the gene matches: 9. Germline V gene sequence: CDR1 SGHTA, CDR2 FQGTGA. The CDR3 loop is CASSPTGTEETQYF. The CDR3, as DNA: TGTGCCAGCAGTCCTACCGGGACAGAGGAGACCCAGTACTTC.

V gene TRBV6-4 combines with J gene TRBJ2-6; D ambiguous. Germline CDR1 and CDR2: MRHNA and SNTAGT. This CDR3 spans 14 amino acids. V was shortened by 0 bases and J by 2 bases, with 2 bases between the two germline ends. Here the CDR3 reads CASSDSTGANVLTF. The CDR3 DNA reads as TGTGCCAGCAGTGACTCCACTGGGGCCAACGTCCTGACTTTC.

This chain joins TRBV7-9 and TRBJ1-6, with unresolved D. Germline lookup yields CDR1 SEHNR and CDR2 FQNEAQ (reference sequence). CDR3 length: 13 amino acids. The V and J ends lost 5 bases and 8 bases respectively, with 10 bases between them. The CDR3: CASSLRFDSPLHF. The CDR3 DNA reads TGTGCCAGCAGCCTACGATTCGATTCACCCCTCCACTTT.

The chain is built from TRBV3-1 (or the pseudogene TRBV3-2) and TRBJ2-6, with TRBD1 as a possible D gene (5 bases). The CDR3 spans 15 residues. Germline V lookup: CDR1 LGHDT, CDR2 YNNKEL (reference sequence). V lost 4 bases and J lost 4, with 11 bases in between. This CDR3 is CASSPPGHGANVLTF. CDR3 coding DNA: TGTGCCAGCAGCCCCCCAGGGCACGGGGCCAACGTCCTGACTTTC.

This rearrangement joins TRBV20-1 to TRBJ1-2; 7 bases are a match to TRBD1. CDR1 and CDR2 (germline): DFQATT, SNEGSKA (reference sequence). The CDR3 spans 13 residues. The ends lost 3 bases at V and 4 bases at J; junction bases unmatched: 5. DNA for the CDR3: TGCAGTGCTAGTAGCAGGGGGAGCTATGGCTACACCTTC. Protein: CSASSRGSYGYTF.

This clone was detected a few times. The rearrangement links TRBV19 to TRBJ2-7, with TRBD1 as a possible D gene (6 bases). The CDR3 is 13 amino acids. Germline-derived CDR1 and CDR2 are LNHDA and SQIVND (reference sequence). Trimming stripped 3 bases from V and 3 bases from J, with 9 bases between. The DNA for the CDR3 is TGTGCCAGTAGTATCGGACAGAACTACGAGCAGTACGTC. Its protein product is CASSIGQNYEQYV.

The genes are TRBV2 and TRBJ1-5; maybe TRBD1 (6 bases). The length of the CDR3 is 14 residues. Germline assignment: CDR1 SNHLY and CDR2 FYNNEI. V was cut by 2 bases and J by 10 bases, with 15 bases left in between. CDR3 amino acids: CASSEPRGRSPQHF. CDR3 nucleotides: TGTGCCAGCAGTGAACCCAGGGGACGAAGTCCCCAGCATTTT.

J is TRBJ2-3 and V is TRBV3-1 (or the pseudogene TRBV3-2), with 16 bases identical to TRBD2. V dropped 4 bases and J dropped 5; count of bases not matched to a gene: 9. Looked up from germline, CDR1 is LGHDT and CDR2 is YNNKEL (reference sequence). The CDR3 runs to 18 residues. DNA of the CDR3: TGTGCCAGCAGCCTCTCCGGGACTAGCGGGGGGGCGAGAGATACGCAGTATTTT. Amino acid sequence: CASSLSGTSGGARDTQYF.